This TCR beta chain was documented in a study of blood T cell repertoires in COVID-19 (dated by TCRdb to 2020 to 2022). Some background on the complete study: Samples covering the acute and convalescent phases of COVID-19 were provided by collaborators in the United States, Italy and Spain. The prospective study material was composed of cDNA or gDNA derived from T cells, B-cell-depleted T cells, or PBMCs. The dataset comprised deeply sampled blood TCRbeta repertoires from subjects exposed to, actively infected with, or recovered from COVID-19. The repertoires were released in a freely available public database meant as a resource for research on the immune response to SARS-CoV-2. The samples were drawn from two sources: the first 160 participants of the ongoing ImmuneRACE study, and 1,200 or so subjects contributed by 6 global collaborators. Sample metadata almost always included a de-identified subject ID, COVID-19 status, age in years and sex. Where available, HLA class I and class II types were taken from metadata supplied by the sample provider and were not determined by assay-based typing.

As concerns this clone: Its antigen target is currently unknown. Qualities for individual bases were not recorded, and no much larger clone is one base off.

Collaborating institutions collected whole blood in K2EDTA tubes following their own protocols. For TCRbeta analysis, collaborator samples were shipped as frozen whole blood, as isolated PBMCs, or as DNA extracted from either sample type. Points the paper makes about the study in general: How much clinical and demographic metadata was included differed by source and by participant, and the metadata was provided uncurated.

TCRbeta CDR3 regions were amplified from genomic DNA by means of the immunoSEQ Assay, a bias-controlled multiplex PCR. From the authors' description of their analysis: The number of nucleated cells in each sample was estimated by amplification of reference gene primers within the assay. Sequence reads were collapsed and filtered to measure the absolute abundance of every unique TCRbeta CDR3 rearrangement. For each sample, productive Simpson clonality was calculated as the square root of Simpson's diversity index across productive rearrangements. TCRdb's version of the immuneACCESS table is confined to in-frame rearrangements and falls short of the full clone set. An unresolved V gene accounts for under half of the shortfall where checked; the remainder is of unknown origin. V and J calls and clone size are given by that table; D and trimming were obtained from the DNA. In all, the sample holds more than 95,000 clones, and roughly four fifths of those were seen once. Approximately 3.6% of the sample lies in the top ten.

Input material: peripheral blood. The clonotype comes from a woman of 80 years or more with active or convalescent COVID-19.

The sequence in DNA is TGTGCCAGCAGTTTACTAGCGGGTGACGAGCAGTACTTC. It specifies CASSLLAGDEQYF. The receptor chain draws on TRBV27 and TRBJ2-7; 8 junctional bases match TRBD2. Via the germline V gene (reference sequence), CDR1 is MNHEY and CDR2 SMNVEV. The CDR3 runs 13 residues from the cysteine to the phenylalanine. Only the CDR3 DNA is retained, 39 bases long and in frame from the first base. Trimming takes 2 bases off V and 5 bases off J; junction bases not matched to a gene: 2.